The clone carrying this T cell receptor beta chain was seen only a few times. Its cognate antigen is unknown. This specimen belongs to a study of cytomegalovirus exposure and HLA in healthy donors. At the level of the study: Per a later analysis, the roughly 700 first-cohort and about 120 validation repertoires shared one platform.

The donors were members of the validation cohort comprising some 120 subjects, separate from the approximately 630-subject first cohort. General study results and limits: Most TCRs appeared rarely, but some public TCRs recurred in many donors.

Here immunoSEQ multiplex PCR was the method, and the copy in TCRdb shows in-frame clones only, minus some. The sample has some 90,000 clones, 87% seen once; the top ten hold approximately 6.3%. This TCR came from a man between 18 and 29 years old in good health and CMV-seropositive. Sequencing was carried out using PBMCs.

The CDR3 reads CASSLGQTYGYTF. The CDR3 DNA reads TGTGCCAGCAGTTTGGGGCAAACCTATGGCTACACCTTC. The J gene is TRBJ1-2, the V gene TRBV28; possible D gene TRBD1, 5 bases. The CDR3 runs 13 residues. The germline V and J ends were trimmed by 3 bases and 4 bases, with 9 bases remaining between them. Germline V CDR1 and CDR2: MDHEN, SYDVKM.